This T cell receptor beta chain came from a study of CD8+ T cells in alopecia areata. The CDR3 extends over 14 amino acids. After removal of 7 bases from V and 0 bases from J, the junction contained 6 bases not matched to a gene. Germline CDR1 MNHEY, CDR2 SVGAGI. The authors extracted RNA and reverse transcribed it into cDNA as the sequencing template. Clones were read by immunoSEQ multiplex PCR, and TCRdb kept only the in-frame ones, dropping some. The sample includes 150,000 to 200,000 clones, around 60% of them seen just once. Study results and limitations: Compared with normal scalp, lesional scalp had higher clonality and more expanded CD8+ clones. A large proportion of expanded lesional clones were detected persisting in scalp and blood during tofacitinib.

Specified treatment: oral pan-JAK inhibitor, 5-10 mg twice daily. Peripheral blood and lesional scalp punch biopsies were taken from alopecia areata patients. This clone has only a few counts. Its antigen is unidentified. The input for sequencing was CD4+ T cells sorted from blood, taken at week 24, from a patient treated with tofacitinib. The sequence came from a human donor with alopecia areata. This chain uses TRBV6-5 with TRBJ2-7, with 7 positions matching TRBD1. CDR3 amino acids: CASTPGQASYEQYF. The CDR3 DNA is TGTGCCAGCACCCCAGGACAGGCCTCCTACGAGCAGTACTTC.